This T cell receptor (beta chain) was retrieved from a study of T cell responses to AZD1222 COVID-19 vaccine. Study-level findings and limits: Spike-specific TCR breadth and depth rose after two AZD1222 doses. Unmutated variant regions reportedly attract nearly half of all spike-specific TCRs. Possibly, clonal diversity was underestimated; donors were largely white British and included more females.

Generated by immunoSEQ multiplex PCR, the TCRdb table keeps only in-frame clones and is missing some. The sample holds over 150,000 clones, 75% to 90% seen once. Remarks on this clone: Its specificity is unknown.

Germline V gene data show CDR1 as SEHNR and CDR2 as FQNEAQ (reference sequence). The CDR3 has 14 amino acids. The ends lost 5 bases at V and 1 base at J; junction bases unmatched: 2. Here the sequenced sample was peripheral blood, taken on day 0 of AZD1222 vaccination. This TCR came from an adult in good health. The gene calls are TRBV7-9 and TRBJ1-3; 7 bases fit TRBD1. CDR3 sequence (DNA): TGTGCCAGCAGCCCGGGACAGTCTGGAAACACCATATATTTT. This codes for CASSPGQSGNTIYF.